Shown below are 19 T cell receptor beta chains from a single sample sequenced in a study of vaccination effects on CD4 cells after COVID-19. Antigen-specific CD4+ T cells were expanded with viral peptide pools in the ViraFEST assay before sequencing. Upon completion of under eleven days in culture, CD4+ T cells were isolated. Participants received two doses of either the BNT162b2 or mRNA-1273 vaccine. The antigens for these receptors are not known. Clones were sequenced by immunoSEQ multiplex PCR, and TCRdb holds only the in-frame ones, with some missing. This sample yields 27,000 or so clones, of which about 83% are seen a single time; under 1.5% belongs to the top ten. The specimen comprised CD4+ T cells from PBMCs cultured with HCoV-NL63 spike peptides, sampled after COVID-19 vaccination. The source of these receptors is a human donor who received a COVID-19 vaccine. Some clones in this sample may be carry-over from other donors' samples.

J is TRBJ2-3 and V is TRBV7-9; the D is unclear. Germline V gene lookup returns CDR1 SEHNR and CDR2 FQNEAQ (reference sequence). V lost 6 bases and J 6 bases, leaving 7 bases between the germline ends. The CDR3 has 11 residues. The CDR3 DNA is TGTGCCAGCAGGGAAGGTGATACGCAGTATTTT. Its translation is CASREGDTQYF.

J is TRBJ2-5 and V is TRBV19; D possibly matches TRBD1 or TRBD2 (6 bases each). Trimming removed 6 bases at V and 3 bases at J, with 14 bases between. Per germline, CDR1 LNHDA and CDR2 SQIVND (reference sequence). The CDR3 loop spans 14 amino acids. The CDR3 DNA reads TGTGCCAGTAGCTCCCAGAGGGGGGAAGAGACCCAGTACTTC. This codes for CASSSQRGEETQYF.

The chain employs TRBV11-2 and TRBJ1-5, with D perhaps matching TRBD1 (6 bases). The V and J ends lost 5 bases and 6 bases respectively, with 17 bases between them. CDR3 length: 15 residues. From germline, CDR1 is SGHAT and CDR2 FQNNGV. The CDR3 loop reads CASSLGAVFGQPQHF. As DNA, the CDR3 is TGTGCCAGCAGCCTGGGGGCAGTCTTTGGTCAGCCCCAGCATTTT. Full variable domain (remainder filled in from reference TRBV11-2 and TRBJ1-5): EAGVAQSPRYKIIEKRQSVAFWCNPISGHATLYWYQQILGQGPKLLIQFQNNGVVDDSQLPKDRFSAERLKGVDSTLKIQPAKLEDSAVYLCASSLGAVFGQPQHFGDGTRLSIL.

The rearrangement joins TRBV30 to TRBJ1-2; D gene ambiguous. Germline values: CDR1 GTSNPN, CDR2 SVGIG (reference sequence). The CDR3 spans 13 residues. Trimming pared 5 bases from V and 8 bases from J, leaving 18 bases between. Here the CDR3 DNA reads TGTGCCTGGTCTACAGTCTACAGCTCCGGCTACACCTTC. Translation gives CAWSTVYSSGYTF. Combining the CDR3 with reference TRBV30 and TRBJ1-2 gives the whole variable domain SQTIHQWPATLVQPVGSPLSLECTVEGTSNPNLYWYRQAAGRGLQLLFYSVGIGQISSEVPQNLSASRPQDRQFILSSKKLLLSDSGFYLCAWSTVYSSGYTFGSGTRLTVV.

The chain couples TRBV9 to TRBJ1-1, with D unresolved. V shed 0 bases and J shed 7 bases, with 7 bases lying between them. There are 12 residues in the CDR3. Germline V gene sequence: CDR1 SGDLS, CDR2 YYNGEE. The CDR3 is CASSVAPIEAFF. CDR3 bases: TGTGCCAGCAGCGTAGCTCCAATTGAAGCTTTCTTT.

The CDR3 region is CSASLEPDVGGYTF. CDR3 bases: TGCAGTGCTAGTCTGGAGCCAGACGTGGGTGGCTACACCTTC. The chain links TRBV20-1 to TRBJ1-2; D remains unclear. CDR1 is DFQATT, CDR2 SNEGSKA, per germline (reference sequence). CDR3 length: 14 residues. Trimming removed 3 bases from V and 7 bases from J, with 18 bases in between.

This chain joins TRBV6-4 and TRBJ1-1, with 7 bases that match TRBD1. This CDR3 has 13 amino acids. J lost 7 bases, V lost 4 bases, and 6 bases had no gene match. Germline CDR1 and CDR2: MRHNA and SNTAGT. The CDR3 DNA sequence: TGTGCCAGCAGTGTTGACAGGGTGGGTGAAGCTTTCTTT. Amino acids: CASSVDRVGEAFF.

The rearrangement uses TRBV29-1 and TRBJ2-5; the D call may be TRBD1 or TRBD2 (6 bases each). The CDR3 loop spans 12 amino acids. The germline V gene has CDR1 SQVTM and CDR2 ANQGSEA. V was clipped by 7 bases and J by 3 bases, with 12 bases between them. As DNA, the CDR3 is TGCAGCGGGAAGGAGGGGGAAGAGACCCAGTACTTC. It encodes CSGKEGEETQYF.

V usage is TRBV21-1 and J usage is TRBJ2-7; TRBD1 is the table's D call and was not checked against the DNA. TRBV21-1 is a recognized pseudogene. This CDR3 has 17 residues. The CDR3 DNA sequence: TGTGCCAGCAGCAAAATTGGTGGACAGGCACCTCTCTACGAGCAGTACGTC. This sequence encodes CASSKIGGQAPLYEQYV.

The V call is TRBV28, the J call TRBJ1-2, with TRBD1 matching 8 bases. V dropped 6 bases and J dropped 4; count of bases not matched to a gene: 10. Germline loops: CDR1 MDHEN, CDR2 SYDVKM. The CDR3 extends over 15 amino acids. The CDR3 DNA sequence: TGTGCCAGCAGAAGAACAGGGGGGGGACTCTATGGCTACACCTTC. It yields the protein CASRRTGGGLYGYTF.

The chain employs TRBV19 and TRBJ1-1; D not certain. CDR3 length: 13 amino acids. The ends were cut back, 4 bases at V and 0 bases at J, with 6 bases in the middle. Per germline, CDR1 LNHDA and CDR2 SQIVND (reference sequence). This chain's CDR3 is CASSSTLNTEAFF. As DNA, the CDR3 is TGTGCCAGTAGTAGTACTCTGAACACTGAAGCTTTCTTT.

The chain carries TRBV12-1 and TRBJ1-6; TRBD1, as called in the table, went unchecked against the DNA. TRBV12-1 is a known pseudogene. The CDR3 covers 15 residues. CDR3 sequence reads: CASSSRDRGGSPLHF. Here the CDR3 DNA reads TGTGCCAGCAGCTCCCGAGACAGGGGCGGATCACCCCTCCACTTT.

J is TRBJ2-1 and V is TRBV3-1 (or the pseudogene TRBV3-2); D unclear. Germline values: CDR1 LGHDT, CDR2 YNNKEL (reference sequence). The CDR3 has 15 amino acids. V was cut by 5 bases and J by 0 bases, with 11 bases left in between. In DNA form, the CDR3 reads TGTGCCAGCAGCTTGCTTGCCACCTCCTACAATGAGCAGTTCTTC. Amino acids: CASSLLATSYNEQFF.

CDR3 amino acids: CASSWATGGSGANVLTF. The CDR3, as DNA: TGTGCCAGCAGCTGGGCGACAGGGGGCTCTGGGGCCAACGTCCTGACTTTC. The rearrangement joins TRBV5-5 to TRBJ2-6; 9 bases are a match to TRBD1. CDR1 and CDR2 (germline): SGHKS, YYEKEE (reference sequence). This CDR3 contains 17 residues. V shed 3 bases and J 0 bases; nucleotides not matched to a gene: 4.

The chain recombines TRBV9 with TRBJ2-1, with 9 nucleotides matching TRBD2. V was pared by 0 bases and J by 4 bases, with 5 bases of the junction left unmatched. Germline CDR1 is SGDLS and CDR2 is YYNGEE. The CDR3 is 16 amino acids. CDR3 sequence reads: CASSVEGSGGYNEQFF. The CDR3 region has the DNA TGTGCCAGCAGCGTAGAGGGGAGCGGGGGGTACAATGAGCAGTTCTTC.

This clone was observed a few times. This sequence joins TRBV7-8 and TRBJ1-6, with TRBD1 identical over 8 bases. Trimming at V came to 5 bases and at J to 5 bases, leaving 8 bases not matched to a gene. The CDR3 loop spans 16 amino acids. Looked up from germline, CDR1 is SGHVS and CDR2 is FQNEAQ. The CDR3 nucleotides are TGTGCCAGCAGCCCGCAGGGGGCGAGGGATAATTCACCCCTCCACTTT. It encodes CASSPQGARDNSPLHF.

This clone has just one count. This chain joins TRBV15 and TRBJ1-2; 7 nucleotides line up with TRBD1. Trimming removed 0 bases from V and 8 bases from J; junction bases left unmatched: 6. The CDR3 has 14 amino acids. Germline lookup yields CDR1 LNHNV and CDR2 YYDKDF (reference sequence). The CDR3 sequence is CATSRDQGGRGYTF. The CDR3 DNA sequence: TGTGCCACCAGCAGAGATCAAGGGGGCAGGGGCTACACCTTC.

The chain combines TRBV28 with TRBJ1-3, with 7 bases fitting TRBD1. The V gene's germline CDR1 is MDHEN and CDR2 SYDVKM. The CDR3 totals 14 residues. The trim removed 1 base at V and 7 bases at J, leaving 4 bases unmatched. The CDR3: CASSLSAGGNTIYF. CDR3 nucleotides: TGTGCCAGCAGTTTATCGGCAGGGGGGAACACCATATATTTT.

J is TRBJ2-3 and V is TRBV11-3, with no clear D. The length of the CDR3 is 15 residues. Germline CDR1 reads SGHNT; CDR2 reads YENEEA. Trimming removed 5 bases from V and 3 bases from J, with 15 bases in between. The CDR3 DNA is TGTGCCAGCAGCCCGGGCCAGCCTGGTACAGATACGCAGTATTTT. The encoded protein is CASSPGQPGTDTQYF.